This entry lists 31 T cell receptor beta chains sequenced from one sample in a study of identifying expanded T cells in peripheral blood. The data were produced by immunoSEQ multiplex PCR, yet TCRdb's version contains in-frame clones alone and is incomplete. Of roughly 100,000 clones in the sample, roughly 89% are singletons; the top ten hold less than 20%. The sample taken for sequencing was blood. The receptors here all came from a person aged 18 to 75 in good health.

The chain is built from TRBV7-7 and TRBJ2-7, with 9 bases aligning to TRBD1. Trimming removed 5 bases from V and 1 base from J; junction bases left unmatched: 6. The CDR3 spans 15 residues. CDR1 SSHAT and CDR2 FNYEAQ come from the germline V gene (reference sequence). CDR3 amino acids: CASSLGQGSSYEQYF. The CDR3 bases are TGTGCCAGCAGCCTTGGACAGGGGAGTTCCTACGAGCAGTACTTC.

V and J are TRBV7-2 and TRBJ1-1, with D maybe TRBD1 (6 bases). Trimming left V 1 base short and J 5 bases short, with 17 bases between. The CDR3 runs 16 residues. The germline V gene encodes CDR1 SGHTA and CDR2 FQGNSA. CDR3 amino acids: CASSLGGGHPWTEAFF. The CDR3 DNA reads TGTGCCAGCAGCTTAGGGGGGGGGCATCCGTGGACTGAAGCTTTCTTT.

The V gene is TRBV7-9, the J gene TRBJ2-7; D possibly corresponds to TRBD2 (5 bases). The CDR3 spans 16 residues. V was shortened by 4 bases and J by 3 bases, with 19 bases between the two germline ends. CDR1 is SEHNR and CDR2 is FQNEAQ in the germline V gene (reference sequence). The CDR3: CASSSDYRAPFYEQYF. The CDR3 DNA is TGTGCCAGCAGCTCTGACTACCGGGCCCCCTTCTACGAGCAGTACTTC.

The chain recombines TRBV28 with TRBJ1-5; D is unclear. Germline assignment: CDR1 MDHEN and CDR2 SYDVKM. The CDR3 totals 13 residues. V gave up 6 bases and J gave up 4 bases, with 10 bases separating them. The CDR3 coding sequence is TGTGCCAGCAGATGGGTCAAAAATCAGCCCCAGCATTTT. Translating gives CASRWVKNQPQHF. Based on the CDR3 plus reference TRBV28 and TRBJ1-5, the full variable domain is DVKVTQSSRYLVKRTGEKVFLECVQDMDHENMFWYRQDPGLGLRLIYFSYDVKMKEKGDIPEGYSVSREKKERFSLILESASTNQTSMYLCASRWVKNQPQHFGDGTRLSIL.

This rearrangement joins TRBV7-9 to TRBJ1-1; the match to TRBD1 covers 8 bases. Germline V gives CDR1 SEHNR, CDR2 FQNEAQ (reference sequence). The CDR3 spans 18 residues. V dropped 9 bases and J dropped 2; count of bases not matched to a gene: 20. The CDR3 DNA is TGTGCCAGTTCACCACCTACCACATTCACAGGGGGTAACACTGAAGCTTTCTTT. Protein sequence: CASSPPTTFTGGNTEAFF. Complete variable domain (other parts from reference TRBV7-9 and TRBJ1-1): DTGVSQNPRHKITKRGQNVTFRCDPISEHNRLYWYRQTLGQGPEFLTYFQNEAQLEKSRLLSDRFSAERPKGSFSTLEIQRTEQGDSAMYLCASSPPTTFTGGNTEAFFGQGTRLTVV.

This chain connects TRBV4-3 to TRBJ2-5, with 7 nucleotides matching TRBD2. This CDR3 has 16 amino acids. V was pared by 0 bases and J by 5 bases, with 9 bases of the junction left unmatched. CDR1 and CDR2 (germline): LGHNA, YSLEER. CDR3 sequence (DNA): TGCGCCAGCAGCCAAGATCTGGTGGGGGGGGTGGAGACCCAGTACTTC. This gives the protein CASSQDLVGGVETQYF.

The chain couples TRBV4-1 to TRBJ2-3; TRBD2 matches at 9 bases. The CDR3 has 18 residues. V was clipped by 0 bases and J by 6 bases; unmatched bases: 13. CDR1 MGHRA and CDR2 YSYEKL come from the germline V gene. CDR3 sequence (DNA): TGCGCCAGCAGCCAAGACTCCCCCCAGAGCGGGGGGCAGGATACGCAGTATTTT. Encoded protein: CASSQDSPQSGGQDTQYF.

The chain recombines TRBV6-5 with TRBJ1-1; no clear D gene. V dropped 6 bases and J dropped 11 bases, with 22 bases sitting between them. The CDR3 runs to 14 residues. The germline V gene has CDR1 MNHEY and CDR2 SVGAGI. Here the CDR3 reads CASSPGVGILGAFF. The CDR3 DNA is TGTGCCAGCAGCCCCGGCGTGGGGATCTTGGGGGCTTTCTTT.

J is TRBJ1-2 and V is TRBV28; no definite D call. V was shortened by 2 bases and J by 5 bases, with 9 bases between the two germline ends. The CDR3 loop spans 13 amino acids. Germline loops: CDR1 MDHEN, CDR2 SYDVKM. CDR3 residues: CASSLDWAYGYTF. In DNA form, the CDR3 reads TGTGCCAGCAGTTTAGACTGGGCATATGGCTACACCTTC.

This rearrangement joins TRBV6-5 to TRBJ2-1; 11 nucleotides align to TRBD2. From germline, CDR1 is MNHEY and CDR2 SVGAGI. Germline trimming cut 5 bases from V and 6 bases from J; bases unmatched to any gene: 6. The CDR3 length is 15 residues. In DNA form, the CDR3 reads TGTGCCAGCAGTCCGACTAGCGGGAACCTCAATGAGCAGTTCTTC. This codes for CASSPTSGNLNEQFF.

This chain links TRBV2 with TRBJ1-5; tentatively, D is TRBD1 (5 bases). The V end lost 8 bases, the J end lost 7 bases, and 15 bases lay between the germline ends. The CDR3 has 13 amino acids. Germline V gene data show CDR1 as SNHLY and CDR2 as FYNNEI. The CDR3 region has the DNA TGTGCCAGCCTCGGGGGGTATCAACAGCCCCAGCATTTT. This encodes CASLGGYQQPQHF.

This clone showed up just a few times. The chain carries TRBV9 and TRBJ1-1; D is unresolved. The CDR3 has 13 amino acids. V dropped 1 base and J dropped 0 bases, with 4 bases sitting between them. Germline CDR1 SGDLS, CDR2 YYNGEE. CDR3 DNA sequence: TGTGCCAGCAGCGTATATATGAACACTGAAGCTTTCTTT. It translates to CASSVYMNTEAFF.

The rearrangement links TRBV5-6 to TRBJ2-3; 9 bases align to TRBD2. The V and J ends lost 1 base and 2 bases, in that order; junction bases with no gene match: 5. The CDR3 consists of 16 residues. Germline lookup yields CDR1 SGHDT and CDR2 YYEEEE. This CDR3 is CASSLRLAAYTDTQYF. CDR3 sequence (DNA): TGTGCCAGCAGCTTGCGACTAGCGGCTTACACAGATACGCAGTATTTT. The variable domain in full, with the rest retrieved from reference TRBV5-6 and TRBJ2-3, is DAGVTQSPTHLIKTRGQQVTLRCSPKSGHDTVSWYQQALGQGPQFIFQYYEEEERQRGNFPDRFSGHQFPNYSSELNVNALLLGDSALYLCASSLRLAAYTDTQYFGPGTRLTVL.

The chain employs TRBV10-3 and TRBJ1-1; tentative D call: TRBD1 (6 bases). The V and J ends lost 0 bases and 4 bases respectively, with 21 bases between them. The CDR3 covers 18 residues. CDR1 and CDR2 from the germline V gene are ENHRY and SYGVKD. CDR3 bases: TGTGCCATCAGTGAGTCAGGCAGGGGACTCCCCAGTCGCACTGAAGCTTTCTTT. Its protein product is CAISESGRGLPSRTEAFF.

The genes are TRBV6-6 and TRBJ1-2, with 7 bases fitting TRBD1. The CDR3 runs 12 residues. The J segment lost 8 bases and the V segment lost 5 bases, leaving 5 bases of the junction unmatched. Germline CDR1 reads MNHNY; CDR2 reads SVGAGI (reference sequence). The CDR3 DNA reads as TGTGCCAGCAGTGGTCTGACAGGGGGCTACACCTTC. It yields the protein CASSGLTGGYTF.

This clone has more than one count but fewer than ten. The CDR3 sequence is CASSRLLNDEQFF. CDR3 DNA sequence: TGTGCCAGCAGCCGATTACTAAACGATGAGCAGTTCTTC. The chain has TRBV4-2 and TRBJ2-1; no reliable D call. CDR3 length: 13 amino acids. Germline V gene sequence: CDR1 LGHNA, CDR2 YNFKEQ. V lost 4 bases and J 8 bases, leaving 12 bases between the germline ends.

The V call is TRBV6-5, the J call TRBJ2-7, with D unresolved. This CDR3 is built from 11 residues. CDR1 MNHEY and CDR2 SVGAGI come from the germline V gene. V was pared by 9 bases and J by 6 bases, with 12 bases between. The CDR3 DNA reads TGTGCCAGTTCGGTAGGCGGCGAGCAGTACTTC. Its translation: CASSVGGEQYF.

The CDR3 protein is CASSLDGGDRIQYF. Here the CDR3 DNA reads TGTGCCAGCAGCTTAGACGGGGGAGATAGGATTCAGTACTTC. The chain is built from TRBV7-2 and TRBJ2-4, with a weak D call TRBD2 (6 bases). With 1 base removed from V and 10 bases from J, the gap between germline ends came to 14 bases. Germline V gives CDR1 SGHTA, CDR2 FQGNSA. The CDR3 consists of 14 residues.

CDR3 residues: CASSRRGITSYEQYF. For the CDR3, the DNA is TGTGCCAGCAGCAGAAGGGGGATCACCTCCTACGAGCAGTACTTC. The chain joins TRBV28 to TRBJ2-7; D may be TRBD1 (6 bases). Germline V gene lookup returns CDR1 MDHEN and CDR2 SYDVKM. CDR3 length equals 15 residues. V shed 6 bases and J shed 0 bases, with 15 bases lying between them. Combining the CDR3 with reference TRBV28 and TRBJ2-7 gives the whole variable domain DVKVTQSSRYLVKRTGEKVFLECVQDMDHENMFWYRQDPGLGLRLIYFSYDVKMKEKGDIPEGYSVSREKKERFSLILESASTNQTSMYLCASSRRGITSYEQYFGPGTRLTVT.

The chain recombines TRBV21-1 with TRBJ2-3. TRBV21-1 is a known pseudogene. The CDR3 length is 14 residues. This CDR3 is CASSKVSWQDTQYF. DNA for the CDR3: TGTGCCAGCAGCAAAGTAAGCTGGCAGGATACGCAGTATTTT.

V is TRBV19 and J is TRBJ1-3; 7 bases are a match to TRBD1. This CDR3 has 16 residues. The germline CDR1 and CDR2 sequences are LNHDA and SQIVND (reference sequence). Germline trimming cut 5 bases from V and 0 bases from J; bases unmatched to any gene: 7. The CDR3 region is CASSQIAGGSGNTIYF. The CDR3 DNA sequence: TGTGCCAGTAGTCAAATTGCAGGGGGCTCTGGAAACACCATATATTTT.

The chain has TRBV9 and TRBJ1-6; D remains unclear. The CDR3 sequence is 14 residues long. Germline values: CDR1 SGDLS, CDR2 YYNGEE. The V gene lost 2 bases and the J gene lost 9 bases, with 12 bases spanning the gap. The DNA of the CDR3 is TGTGCCAGCAGCGTCCAGAGTATAGGTTCACCCCTCCACTTT. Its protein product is CASSVQSIGSPLHF.

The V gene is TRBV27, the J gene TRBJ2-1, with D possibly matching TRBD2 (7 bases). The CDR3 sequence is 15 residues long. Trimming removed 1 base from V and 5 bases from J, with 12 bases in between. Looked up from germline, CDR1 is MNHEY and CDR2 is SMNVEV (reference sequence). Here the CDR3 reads CASSLWGGANNEQFF. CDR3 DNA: TGTGCCAGCAGTTTATGGGGGGGGGCTAACAATGAGCAGTTCTTC.

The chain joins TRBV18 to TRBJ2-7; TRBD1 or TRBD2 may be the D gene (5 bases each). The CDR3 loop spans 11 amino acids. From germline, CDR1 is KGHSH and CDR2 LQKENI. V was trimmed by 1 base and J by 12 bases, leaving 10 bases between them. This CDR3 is CASSPRDRPYF. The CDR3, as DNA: TGTGCCAGCTCACCACGGGACCGCCCGTACTTC.

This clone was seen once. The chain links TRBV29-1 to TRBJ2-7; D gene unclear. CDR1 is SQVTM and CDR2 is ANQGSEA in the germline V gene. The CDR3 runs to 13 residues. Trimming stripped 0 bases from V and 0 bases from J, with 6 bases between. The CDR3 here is CSVEERYSYEQYF. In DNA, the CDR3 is TGCAGCGTTGAAGAAAGGTACTCCTACGAGCAGTACTTC.

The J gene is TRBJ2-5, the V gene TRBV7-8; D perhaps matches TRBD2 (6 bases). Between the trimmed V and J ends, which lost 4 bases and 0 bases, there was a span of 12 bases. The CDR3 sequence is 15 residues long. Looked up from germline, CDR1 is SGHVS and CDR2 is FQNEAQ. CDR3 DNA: TGTGCCAGCAGCTCACGGGGGTATGACCAAGAGACCCAGTACTTC. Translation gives CASSSRGYDQETQYF.

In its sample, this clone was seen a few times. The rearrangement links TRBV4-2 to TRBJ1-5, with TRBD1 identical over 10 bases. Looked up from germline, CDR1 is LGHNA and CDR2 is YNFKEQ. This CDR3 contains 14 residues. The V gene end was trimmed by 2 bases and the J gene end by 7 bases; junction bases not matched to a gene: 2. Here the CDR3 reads CASSQWTGGQPQHF. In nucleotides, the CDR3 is TGTGCCAGCAGCCAATGGACAGGGGGGCAGCCCCAGCATTTT.

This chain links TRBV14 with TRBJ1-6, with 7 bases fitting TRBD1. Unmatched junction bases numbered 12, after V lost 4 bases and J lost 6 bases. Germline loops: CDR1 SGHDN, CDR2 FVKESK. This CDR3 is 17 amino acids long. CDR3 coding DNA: TGTGCCAGCAGCCCTCGACCCCCGACAGGGCTTAATTCACCCCTCCACTTT. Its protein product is CASSPRPPTGLNSPLHF.

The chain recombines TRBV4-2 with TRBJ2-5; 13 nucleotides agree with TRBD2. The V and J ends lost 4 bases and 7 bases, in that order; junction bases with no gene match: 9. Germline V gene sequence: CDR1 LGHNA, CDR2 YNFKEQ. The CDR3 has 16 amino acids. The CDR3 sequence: CASSPGTSGVGGTQYF. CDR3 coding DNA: TGTGCCAGCAGCCCTGGGACTAGCGGGGTGGGGGGGACCCAGTACTTC.

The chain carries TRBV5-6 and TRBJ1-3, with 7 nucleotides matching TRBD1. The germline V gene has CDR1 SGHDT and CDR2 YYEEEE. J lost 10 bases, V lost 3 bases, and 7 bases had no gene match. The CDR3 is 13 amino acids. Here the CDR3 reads CASSWDRLGTIYF. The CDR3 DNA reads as TGTGCCAGCAGCTGGGACAGACTAGGTACCATATATTTT.

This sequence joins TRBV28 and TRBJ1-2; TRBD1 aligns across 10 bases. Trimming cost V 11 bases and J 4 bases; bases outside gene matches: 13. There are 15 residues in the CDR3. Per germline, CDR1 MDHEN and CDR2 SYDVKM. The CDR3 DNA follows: TGTGCCGCGGGGGGACAGGGGACAAATAGCTATGGCTACACCTTC. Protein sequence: CAAGGQGTNSYGYTF.